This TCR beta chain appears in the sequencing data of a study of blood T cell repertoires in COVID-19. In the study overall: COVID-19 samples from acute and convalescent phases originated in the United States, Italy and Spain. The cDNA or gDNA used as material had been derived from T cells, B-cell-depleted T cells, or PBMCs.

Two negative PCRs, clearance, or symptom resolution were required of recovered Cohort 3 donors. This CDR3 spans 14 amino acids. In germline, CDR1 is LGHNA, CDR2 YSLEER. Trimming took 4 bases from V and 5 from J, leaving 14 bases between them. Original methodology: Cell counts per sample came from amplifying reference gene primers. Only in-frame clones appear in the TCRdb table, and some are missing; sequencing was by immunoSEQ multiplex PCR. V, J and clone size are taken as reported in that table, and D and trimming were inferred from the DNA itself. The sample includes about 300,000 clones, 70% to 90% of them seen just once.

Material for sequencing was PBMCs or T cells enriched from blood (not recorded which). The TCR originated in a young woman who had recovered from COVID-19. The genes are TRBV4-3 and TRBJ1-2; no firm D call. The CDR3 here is CASSLYRTEYGYTF. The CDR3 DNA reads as TGCGCCAGCAGCCTCTACAGAACCGAGTATGGCTACACCTTC.